A single T cell receptor (beta chain) is shown here with its context. This entry comes from a study of shared clonotypes between healthy human individuals. Only in-frame clones appear in the TCRdb table, and some are missing; sequencing was by immunoSEQ multiplex PCR. The repertoire includes about 610,000 clones, about 96% of them detected once, and around 0.057% sits in the top ten. CDR1 and CDR2 (germline): LNHDA, SQIVND (reference sequence). This CDR3 is 16 amino acids long. V was clipped by 1 base and J by 1 base, with 10 bases between them. Sequencing was done on a sample of naive CD4+ T cells sorted from blood. Subset indicated: CD45RA+ positively selected. The chain recombines TRBV19 with TRBJ2-2; D gene ambiguous. The sequence was collected from a woman in her thirties in good health. The CDR3 here is CASSIVAGMNTGELFF. The CDR3, as DNA: TGTGCCAGTAGTATAGTGGCCGGAATGAACACCGGGGAGCTGTTTTTT.